Given below is one T cell receptor beta chain in context. Germline assignment: CDR1 DFQATT and CDR2 SNEGSKA (reference sequence). The CDR3 runs 12 residues. V was shortened by 2 bases and J by 5 bases, with 9 bases between the two germline ends. TCRdb passed the 5' RACE reads through MiXCR, listing each CDR3 protein once. Of a few hundred thousand distinct CDR3 sequences in the sample, approximately 7.6% were seen once. This record belongs to a study of T-cell memory formation after mild COVID-19. Input material: PBMCs or a T cell subset sorted from them (not recorded which). The rearrangement links TRBV20-1 to TRBJ1-2; D is unclear. The receptor was derived from a man younger than 35 who had mild COVID-19 (a few samples of this study predate the infection). Cell type and time point are not known. CDR3 nucleotide sequence: TGCAGTGCTAGATGGCAGTCGTATGGCTACACCTTC. The encoded protein is CSARWQSYGYTF.